What follows describes a single TCR beta chain. This sample stems from a study of blood T cell repertoires in COVID-19. About the study: From T cells, B-cell-depleted T cells, or PBMCs came the material, which was cDNA or gDNA.

Authors' processing steps: It was from reference gene primer amplification that nucleated cell counts were estimated. Only in-frame clones appear in the TCRdb table, and some are missing; sequencing was by immunoSEQ multiplex PCR. V, J and clone size derive from that table, while D and trimming were established from the DNA sequence. The sample holds roughly 120,000 clones, 85% to 90% seen once. CDR1 and CDR2 (germline): SGHDT, YYEEEE. The CDR3 has 13 residues. V lost 3 bases, J lost 7 bases, and 3 bases stayed unmatched. The sequence came from a woman aged 80 or older with COVID-19, enrolled during active disease. The rearrangement links TRBV5-6 to TRBJ1-2; 10 nucleotides align to TRBD1. The sequenced material came from peripheral blood. In nucleotides, the CDR3 is TGTGCCAGCAGCTCGACAGGGGGCGGTGGCTACACCTTC. Translated: CASSSTGGGGYTF.